Presented here are 19 T cell receptor beta chains from one specimen sequenced in a study of radiation and T cells in renal cell carcinoma. Data came from immunoSEQ multiplex PCR; TCRdb stores just in-frame clones and leaves some out. The sample has some 130,000 clones; over 75% are singletons. Sample time point: blood 2 weeks post-SBRT. Treatment specified: 15 Gy SBRT to primary tumor, nephrectomy 4 weeks later. Here the sequenced sample was blood, taken from a patient whose treatment included radiotherapy and nephrectomy. The receptor set was obtained from a woman aged 60 to 75 with renal cell carcinoma.

V and J are TRBV19 and TRBJ2-3; no clear D. In germline, CDR1 is LNHDA, CDR2 SQIVND (reference sequence). The CDR3 has 14 amino acids. With 2 bases removed from V and 2 bases from J, the gap between germline ends came to 8 bases. The CDR3 is CASSISQPTDTQYF. As DNA, the CDR3 is TGTGCCAGTAGTATAAGCCAGCCCACAGATACGCAGTATTTT.

V usage is TRBV7-2 and J usage is TRBJ2-3; TRBD1 aligns across 10 bases. Looked up from germline, CDR1 is SGHTA and CDR2 is FQGNSA. V lost 5 bases to trimming and J lost 0 bases; unmatched junction nucleotides: 5. The CDR3 is 16 residues long. This CDR3 reads CASSHDRGPSTDTQYF. CDR3 DNA: TGTGCCAGCAGCCATGACAGGGGGCCCAGCACAGATACGCAGTATTTT.

The chain has TRBV19 and TRBJ1-3; no definite D call. Germline V CDR1 and CDR2: LNHDA, SQIVND (reference sequence). This CDR3 region has 14 residues. The V gene lost 5 bases and the J gene lost 0 bases, with 8 bases spanning the gap. This chain's CDR3 is CASSRESSGNTIYF. CDR3 DNA: TGTGCCAGTAGTCGGGAGTCCTCTGGAAACACCATATATTTT.

The chain uses TRBV6-5 and TRBJ1-1; D call uncertain. V was shortened by 5 bases and J by 7 bases, with 11 bases between the two germline ends. The CDR3 has 12 residues. Germline assignment: CDR1 MNHEY and CDR2 SVGAGI. The CDR3 DNA reads as TGTGCCAGCAGTAGCCCCCTTGGTGAAGCTTTCTTT. Residues: CASSSPLGEAFF.

In this sample, this clone turned up once. V is TRBV11-2 and J is TRBJ1-2, with 11 nucleotides matching TRBD1. The CDR3 covers 16 residues. In germline, CDR1 is SGHAT, CDR2 FQNNGV. Trimming at V came to 1 base and at J to 5 bases, leaving 6 bases not matched to a gene. CDR3 DNA sequence: TGTGCCAGCAGCTTAGCCGGGACAGGGGGAGGGTATGGCTACACCTTC. It yields the protein CASSLAGTGGGYGYTF.

The chain links TRBV19 to TRBJ1-5; D perhaps matches TRBD1 (5 bases). From germline, CDR1 is LNHDA and CDR2 SQIVND (reference sequence). With 4 bases removed from V and 6 bases from J, the gap between germline ends came to 16 bases. The CDR3 contains 15 residues. The CDR3 DNA is TGTGCCAGTAGTACGGGGCGATCGAGGGCTCAGCCCCAGCATTTT. Its protein product is CASSTGRSRAQPQHF.

The chain has TRBV5-6 and TRBJ1-2, with D unresolved. Germline assignment: CDR1 SGHDT and CDR2 YYEEEE. There are 12 residues in the CDR3. V shed 0 bases and J shed 4 bases, with 4 bases lying between them. CDR3 bases: TGTGCCAGCAGCTTGGCTGTCTATGGCTACACCTTC. Translating it yields CASSLAVYGYTF.

The V call is TRBV28, the J call TRBJ1-3; perhaps TRBD1 as D (5 bases). Trimming shortened V by 6 bases and J by 2 bases, and 14 bases separated the two germline ends. This CDR3 comprises 15 residues. Germline V gives CDR1 MDHEN, CDR2 SYDVKM. The CDR3 protein is CASSLWRDAGNTIYF. The CDR3 nucleotides read TGTGCCAGCAGCCTTTGGAGGGACGCTGGAAACACCATATATTTT.

The chain uses TRBV4-1 and TRBJ1-1; a possible D gene is TRBD1 (6 bases). Deletions cut 7 bases from V and 11 bases from J, with 20 bases between. This CDR3 comprises 13 residues. Germline-derived CDR1 and CDR2 are MGHRA and YSYEKL. The CDR3 DNA follows: TGCGCCAGCACCCCTCTGTCGGGGGCGCAGGCTTTCTTT. It specifies CASTPLSGAQAFF.

This rearrangement joins TRBV7-9 to TRBJ2-1, with 10 bases aligning to TRBD1. Germline V gene sequence: CDR1 SEHNR, CDR2 FQNEAQ (reference sequence). J gave up 3 bases and V 5 bases, and 4 bases lay outside the gene matches. This CDR3 has 15 amino acids. CDR3 sequence reads: CASSPGQGIYNEQFF. CDR3 sequence (DNA): TGTGCCAGCAGCCCGGGACAGGGGATCTACAATGAGCAGTTCTTC.

This clone came up many times. The chain uses TRBV7-5 and TRBJ1-2; the table's D call of TRBD1 was not tested on the DNA. TRBV7-5 is an annotated pseudogene. The CDR3 is 17 residues long. The CDR3 here is CARSLAGRLVVDYGYTF. DNA of the CDR3: TGTGCCAGAAGCTTAGCCGGCAGGTTGGTGGTTGACTATGGCTACACCTTC.

This rearrangement joins TRBV29-1 to TRBJ2-7; D is perhaps TRBD1 (6 bases). This CDR3 spans 16 amino acids. The germline CDR1 and CDR2 sequences are SQVTM and ANQGSEA. Trimming removed 2 bases from V and 2 bases from J, with 19 bases in between. CDR3 coding DNA: TGCAGCGTTGAAATGGGCACAGGGACGGCCCCCTACGAGCAGTACTTC. Translated: CSVEMGTGTAPYEQYF.

The chain uses TRBV4-1 and TRBJ1-5; no clear D gene. V gave up 0 bases and J gave up 8 bases, with 11 bases separating them. CDR1 and CDR2 (germline): MGHRA, YSYEKL. The CDR3 totals 14 residues. The CDR3 sequence: CASSQDPAEEPQHF. CDR3 bases: TGCGCCAGCAGCCAAGATCCCGCGGAGGAGCCCCAGCATTTT.

V usage is TRBV7-2 and J usage is TRBJ1-2; TRBD1 matches 9 bases. Germline V lookup: CDR1 SGHTA, CDR2 FQGNSA. The CDR3 covers 14 residues. With V trimmed by 5 bases and J by 3 bases, 4 bases remained unmatched. The CDR3 bases are TGTGCCAGCAGCCGCAGGACAGGGGACTATGGCTACACCTTC. Its translation: CASSRRTGDYGYTF.

The gene calls are TRBV7-9 and TRBJ1-2, with D possibly being TRBD1 (6 bases). The length of the CDR3 is 14 residues. Germline V gives CDR1 SEHNR, CDR2 FQNEAQ (reference sequence). The V gene lost 1 base and the J gene lost 5 bases, with 11 bases spanning the gap. DNA of the CDR3: TGTGCCAGCAGCTTAGGACAGGAGTTGTATGGCTACACCTTC. It yields the protein CASSLGQELYGYTF.

The CDR3: CAISDRQGVGNEQFF. In DNA, the CDR3 is TGTGCCATCAGTGATCGGCAGGGGGTAGGCAATGAGCAGTTCTTC. V gene TRBV10-3 combines with J gene TRBJ2-1; 7 bases map to TRBD1. Germline values: CDR1 ENHRY, CDR2 SYGVKD. The ends lost 3 bases at V and 6 bases at J; junction bases unmatched: 8. The CDR3 consists of 15 residues.

The chain uses TRBV18 and TRBJ2-7; 9 positions agree with TRBD1. CDR3 length: 15 amino acids. In germline, CDR1 is KGHSH, CDR2 LQKENI. V gave up 4 bases and J gave up 2 bases; unmatched junction bases: 6. The CDR3 DNA reads as TGTGCCAGCTCACAAGGACAGGGGAAGACCTACGAGCAGTACTTC. This encodes CASSQGQGKTYEQYF.

The CDR3 spells CASSVLGDPNYGYTF. The CDR3 bases are TGTGCCAGCAGCGTATTAGGTGACCCTAACTATGGCTACACCTTC. The chain has TRBV9 and TRBJ1-2; D is ambiguous. Germline V gives CDR1 SGDLS, CDR2 YYNGEE. The V end lost 1 base, the J end lost 0 bases, and 10 bases lay between the germline ends. The CDR3 covers 15 residues. The full variable domain, completed using reference TRBV9 and TRBJ1-2, is DSGVTQTPKHLITATGQRVTLRCSPRSGDLSVYWYQQSLDQGLQFLIQYYNGEERAKGNILERFSAQQFPDLHSELNLSSLELGDSALYFCASSVLGDPNYGYTFGSGTRLTVV.

The rearrangement uses TRBV5-1 and TRBJ2-3, with unresolved D. The germline gives CDR1 SGHRS, CDR2 YFSETQ. The V end was cut by 0 bases, the J end by 1 base, with 3 bases between. The CDR3 loop spans 13 amino acids. CDR3 DNA: TGCGCCAGCAGCTTGGAGGGCACAGATACGCAGTATTTT. This gives the protein CASSLEGTDTQYF.